This T cell receptor beta chain was retrieved from a study of patients and donors after allogeneic stem cell transplantation. The germline V gene encodes CDR1 SGHTA and CDR2 FQGTGA. This CDR3 comprises 16 residues. The trim removed 4 bases at V and 4 bases at J, leaving 3 bases unmatched. TCRdb recomputed calls from the RT-PCR reads with MiXCR, one row per CDR3 protein. The sample consists of about 410,000 distinct CDR3 sequences, more than 15% of them appearing once. This receptor was taken from a human donor who was either an allogeneic HSCT recipient or a stem cell or donor lymphocyte infusion donor (not recorded which). It is not recorded whose cells these are; they may come from a transplant donor. This chain joins TRBV7-3 and TRBJ2-2; 13 nucleotides match TRBD2. The specimen sequenced was blood, either unsorted or a sorted T cell fraction (not recorded which). Here the CDR3 DNA reads TGTGCCAGCAGCTGGACTAGCGGGGGAGGCACCGGGGAGCTGTTTTTT. It yields the protein CASSWTSGGGTGELFF.